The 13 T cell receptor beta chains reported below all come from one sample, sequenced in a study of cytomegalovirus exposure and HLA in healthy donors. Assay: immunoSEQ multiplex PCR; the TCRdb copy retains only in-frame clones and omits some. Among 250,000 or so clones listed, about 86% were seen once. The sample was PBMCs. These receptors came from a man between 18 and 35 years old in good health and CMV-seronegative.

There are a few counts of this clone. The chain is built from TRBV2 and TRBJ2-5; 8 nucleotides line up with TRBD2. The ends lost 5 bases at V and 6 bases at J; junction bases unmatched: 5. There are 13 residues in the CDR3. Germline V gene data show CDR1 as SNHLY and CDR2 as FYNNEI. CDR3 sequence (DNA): TGTGCCAGCAGTTTGGGACTAGAGAAGACCCAGTACTTC. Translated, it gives CASSLGLEKTQYF.

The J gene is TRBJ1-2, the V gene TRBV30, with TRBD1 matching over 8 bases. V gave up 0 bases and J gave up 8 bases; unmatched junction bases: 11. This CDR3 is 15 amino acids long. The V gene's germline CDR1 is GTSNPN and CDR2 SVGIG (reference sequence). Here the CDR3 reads CAWSVQTGEVRGYTF. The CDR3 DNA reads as TGTGCCTGGAGTGTACAGACAGGGGAAGTGCGAGGCTACACCTTC.

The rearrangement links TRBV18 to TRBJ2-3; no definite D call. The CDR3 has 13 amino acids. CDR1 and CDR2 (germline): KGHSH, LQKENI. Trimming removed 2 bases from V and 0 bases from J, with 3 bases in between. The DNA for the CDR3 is TGTGCCAGCTCACCAGGCAGCACAGATACGCAGTATTTT. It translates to CASSPGSTDTQYF.

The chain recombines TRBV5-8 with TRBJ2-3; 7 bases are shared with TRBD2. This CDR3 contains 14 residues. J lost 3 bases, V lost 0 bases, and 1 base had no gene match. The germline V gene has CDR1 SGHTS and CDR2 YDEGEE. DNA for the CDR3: TGTGCCAGCAGCTTGGGCGGGAGAACAGATACGCAGTATTTT. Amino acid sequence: CASSLGGRTDTQYF.

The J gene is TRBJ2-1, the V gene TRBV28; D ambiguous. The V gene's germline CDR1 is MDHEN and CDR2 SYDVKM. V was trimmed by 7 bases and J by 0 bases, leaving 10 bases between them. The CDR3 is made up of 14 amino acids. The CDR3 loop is CASTAASSYNEQFF. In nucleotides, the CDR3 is TGTGCCAGCACCGCCGCGAGCTCCTACAATGAGCAGTTCTTC. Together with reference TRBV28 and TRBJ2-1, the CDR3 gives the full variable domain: DVKVTQSSRYLVKRTGEKVFLECVQDMDHENMFWYRQDPGLGLRLIYFSYDVKMKEKGDIPEGYSVSREKKERFSLILESASTNQTSMYLCASTAASSYNEQFFGPGTRLTVL.

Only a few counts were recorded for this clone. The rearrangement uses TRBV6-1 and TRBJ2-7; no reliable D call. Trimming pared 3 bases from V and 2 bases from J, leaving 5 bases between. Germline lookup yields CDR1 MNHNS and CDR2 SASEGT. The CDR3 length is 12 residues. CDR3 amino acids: CASSDVTYEQYF. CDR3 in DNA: TGTGCCAGCAGTGACGTAACCTACGAGCAGTACTTC.

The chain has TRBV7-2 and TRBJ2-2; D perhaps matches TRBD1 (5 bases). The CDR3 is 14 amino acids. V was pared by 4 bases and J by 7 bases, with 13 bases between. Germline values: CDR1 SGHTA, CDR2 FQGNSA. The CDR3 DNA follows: TGTGCCAGCAGCTCCTATTCTCAGGGCGGGGAGCTGTTTTTT. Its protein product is CASSSYSQGGELFF.

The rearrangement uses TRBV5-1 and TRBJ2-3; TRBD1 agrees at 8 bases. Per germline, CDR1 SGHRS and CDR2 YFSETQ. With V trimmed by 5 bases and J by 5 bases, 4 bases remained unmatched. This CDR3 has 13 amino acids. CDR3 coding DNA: TGCGCCAGCAGAACAGGGGGAGGAGATACGCAGTATTTT. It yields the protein CASRTGGGDTQYF.

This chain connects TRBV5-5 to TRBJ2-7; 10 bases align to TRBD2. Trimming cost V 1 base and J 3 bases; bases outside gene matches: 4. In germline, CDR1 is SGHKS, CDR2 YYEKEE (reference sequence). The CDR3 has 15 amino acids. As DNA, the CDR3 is TGTGCCAGCAGCTTGAGTGGGACTAGCGTCTACGAGCAGTACTTC. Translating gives CASSLSGTSVYEQYF.

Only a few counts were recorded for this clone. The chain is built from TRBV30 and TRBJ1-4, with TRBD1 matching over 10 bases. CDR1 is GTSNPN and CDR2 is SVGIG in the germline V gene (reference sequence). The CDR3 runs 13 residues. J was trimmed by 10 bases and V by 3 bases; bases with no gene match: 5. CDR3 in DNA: TGTGCCTGGAGGGGACAGGGGCTGGGAAAACTGTTTTTT. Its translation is CAWRGQGLGKLFF.

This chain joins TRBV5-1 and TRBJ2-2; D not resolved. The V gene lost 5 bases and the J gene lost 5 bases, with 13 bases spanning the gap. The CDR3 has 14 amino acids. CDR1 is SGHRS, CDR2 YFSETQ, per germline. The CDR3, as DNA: TGCGCCAGCAGTTTCACCGGAGAGACCGGGGAGCTGTTTTTT. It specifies CASSFTGETGELFF.

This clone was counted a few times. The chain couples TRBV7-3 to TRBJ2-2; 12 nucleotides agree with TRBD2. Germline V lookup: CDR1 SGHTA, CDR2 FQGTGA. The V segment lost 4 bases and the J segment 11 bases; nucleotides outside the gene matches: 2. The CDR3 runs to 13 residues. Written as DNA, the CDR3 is TGTGCCAGCAGCTCCGGACTAGCGGGAGAGCTGTTTTTT. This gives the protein CASSSGLAGELFF.

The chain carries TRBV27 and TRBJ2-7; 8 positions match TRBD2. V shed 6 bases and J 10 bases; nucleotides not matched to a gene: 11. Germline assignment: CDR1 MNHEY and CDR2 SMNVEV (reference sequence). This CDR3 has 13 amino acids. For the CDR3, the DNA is TGTGCCAGCAGAACTAGCGGTTCCCATTTACAGTACTTC. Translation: CASRTSGSHLQYF.